Listed below are T cell receptor beta chains from one sample, sequenced in a study of T cell repertoires in cytomegalovirus infection. TCRdb fed the reads into MiXCR, producing one record per CDR3 protein. There are 200,000 to 300,000 distinct CDR3 sequences in the sample; around 8.7% occur only once, and roughly 16% lies in the top ten. The sequencing sample was made of PBMCs. The receptor set was obtained from a human donor in good health (CMV status not recorded). Some clones in this sample may be carry-over from other donors' samples. Each CDR3 is given with its conserved first and last residue. The D gene is left open where the match is weak. Some rows have no size entry. The others give once, few or many, or a class for an expanded clone.

D gene	clone size	V gene	CDR3 length	J gene	CDR3 protein	CDR3 DNA
TRBD2	few	TRBV14	17	TRBJ2-7	CASSLQASASGRYEQYF	TGTGCCAGCAGCCTACAAGCCTCGGCTAGCGGGAGGTACGAGCAGTACTTC
-	many	TRBV28	17	TRBJ2-7	CASSFGSGFIASYEQYF	-
-	-	TRBV7-2	13	TRBJ1-1	CASSFPGFTEAFF	TGTGCCAGCAGCTTCCCGGGGTTCACTGAAGCTTTCTTT
-	few	TRBV5-1	14	TRBJ2-6	CASGTPSGANVLTF	TGCGCCAGCGGGACGCCCTCTGGGGCCAACGTCCTGACTTTC
-	-	TRBV7-2	15	TRBJ2-2	CASSLPGHTTGELFF	TGTGCCAGCAGCCTCCCGGGACATACTACCGGGGAGCTGTTTTTT
-	many	TRBV6-2/TRBV6-3	15	TRBJ2-7	CASSEQNLPSYEQYF	TGTGCCAGCAGTGAGCAAAACCTACCTTCCTACGAGCAGTACTTC
TRBD1	few	TRBV6-2/TRBV6-3	14	TRBJ1-2	CASGQEDRVVRYTF	TGTGCCAGCGGTCAGGAGGACAGGGTCGTTCGCTACACCTTC
-	-	TRBV29-1	13	TRBJ1-2	CSVEKEIDYGYTF	TGCAGCGTTGAAAAGGAGATCGACTATGGCTACACCTTC
TRBD1	many	TRBV7-2	15	TRBJ2-7	CASSRTGVSSYEQYF	TGTGCCAGCAGCCGAACAGGGGTCAGCTCCTACGAGCAGTACTTC
TRBD1	many	TRBV28	15	TRBJ2-5	CASSLGQGWGETQYF	TGTGCCAGCAGCCTCGGACAGGGGTGGGGGGAGACCCAGTACTTC
-	many	TRBV7-8	18	TRBJ2-3	CASSLAGAPGLRTDTQYF	TGTGCCAGCAGCTTAGCAGGAGCCCCCGGGCTACGCACAGATACGCAGTATTTT
TRBD1	many	TRBV7-2	15	TRBJ2-7	CASSKPGQGGYEQYF	TGTGCCAGCAGCAAACCGGGACAGGGAGGATACGAGCAGTACTTC
-	many	TRBV6-1	15	TRBJ1-3	CASSEGLLSGNTIYF	TGTGCCAGCAGTGAAGGGTTACTCTCTGGAAACACCATATATTTT
-	many	TRBV5-5	15	TRBJ2-2	CASSFGVSNTGELFF	TGTGCCAGCAGCTTCGGGGTCTCGAACACCGGGGAGCTGTTTTTT
TRBD2	-	TRBV4-3	16	TRBJ2-2	CASSFSWGGDPGELFF	TGCGCCAGCAGCTTCAGTTGGGGGGGGGACCCCGGGGAGCTGTTTTTT
-	medium-sized	TRBV19	13	TRBJ1-2	CASSMHQGGGYTF	TGTGCCAGTAGTATGCACCAGGGTGGTGGCTACACCTTC
TRBD1	few	TRBV20-1	14	TRBJ2-4	CSARARDSKNIQYF	TGCAGTGCTAGAGCCCGGGACAGCAAAAACATTCAGTACTTC
-	many	TRBV12-3/TRBV12-4	11	TRBJ1-2	CASSLLDGYTF	TGTGCCAGCAGCCTACTGGATGGCTACACCTTC
-	many	TRBV12-3/TRBV12-4	15	TRBJ1-4	CASSLAGNTNEKLFF	TGTGCCAGCAGTTTGGCAGGGAACACTAATGAAAAACTGTTTTTT
-	-	TRBV7-2	14	TRBJ2-7	CASSLVQEGYEQYF	TGTGCCAGCAGCTTAGTACAGGAGGGCTACGAGCAGTACTTC
TRBD1	many	TRBV20-1	13	TRBJ2-1	CSARVMTGLKQFF	TGCAGTGCTAGAGTAATGACAGGGTTAAAGCAGTTCTTC
-	many	TRBV7-6	15	TRBJ2-3	CASSSTGRGKDTQYF	TGTGCCAGCAGCTCCACGGGACGAGGGAAAGATACGCAGTATTTT
TRBD2	-	TRBV11-1	17	TRBJ2-1	CASSPREGGSSYNEQFF	TGTGCCAGCAGCCCGAGGGAGGGAGGAAGCTCCTACAATGAGCAGTTCTTC
-	many	TRBV7-2	13	TRBJ1-5	CASSRYSNQPQHF	TGTGCCAGCAGCCGATATAGCAATCAGCCCCAGCATTTT
-	many	TRBV7-9	14	TRBJ2-3	CASSVGGDTDTQYF	TGTGCCAGCAGCGTCGGAGGGGACACAGATACGCAGTATTTT
-	few	TRBV7-9	16	TRBJ2-7	CASSGGGEGGPYEQYF	TGTGCCAGCAGCGGAGGGGGTGAGGGAGGCCCCTACGAGCAGTACTTC
TRBD1	many	TRBV19	15	TRBJ1-5	CASSANRGINQPQHF	TGTGCCAGTAGTGCAAACAGGGGGATCAATCAGCCCCAGCATTTT
-	-	TRBV20-1	14	TRBJ1-5	CSATPVSLPQPQHF	TGCAGTGCTACCCCCGTTAGCCTTCCTCAGCCCCAGCATTTT
-	many	TRBV7-2	14	TRBJ2-7	CASSFGQTPYEQYF	TGTGCCAGCAGCTTCGGACAGACCCCCTACGAGCAGTACTTC
-	-	TRBV7-8	15	TRBJ2-1	CASSLRQSTYNEQFF	TGTGCCAGCAGCTTAAGGCAGTCTACCTACAATGAGCAGTTCTTC
-	many	TRBV4-1	15	TRBJ1-2	CASSQDVGGDYGYTF	TGCGCCAGCAGCCAAGATGTGGGCGGGGACTATGGCTACACCTTC
TRBD1	many	TRBV25-1	13	TRBJ1-2	CASSGDRGSGYTF	TGTGCCAGCAGTGGGGACAGGGGTTCTGGCTACACCTTC